The present entry profiles one T cell receptor beta chain with its context. Profiling relied on immunoSEQ multiplex PCR, and the TCRdb table lists in-frame clones only, not all of them. The profile covers 85,000 or so clones, with under 90% appearing a single time and about 45% taken by the ten largest. The data belong to a study of blood T cell repertoires in COVID-19. Specimen: peripheral blood. This clonotype was sampled from an older man with acute or convalescent COVID-19.

The CDR3 bases are TGCGCCAGCAGCCCCGGACTTTATGGCTACACCTTC. This gives the protein CASSPGLYGYTF. The chain combines TRBV10-2 with TRBJ1-2; D uncertain. Per the germline V gene, CDR1 is WSHSY and CDR2 is SAAADI. This CDR3 has 12 residues. V was pared by 6 bases and J by 5 bases, with 10 bases between.